This T cell receptor beta chain appears in the sequencing data of a study of cytomegalovirus exposure and HLA in healthy donors. Primers included in the PCR were 60 Vbeta and 13 Jbeta primers. Generated by immunoSEQ multiplex PCR, the TCRdb table keeps only in-frame clones and is missing some. The sample records about 140,000 clones, roughly 76% being singletons. Germline lookup yields CDR1 SGHRS and CDR2 YFSETQ. V shed 5 bases and J shed 10 bases, with 16 bases lying between them. The CDR3 has 14 residues. This clone was counted a few times. This chain uses TRBV5-1 with TRBJ1-6; D is perhaps TRBD1 (5 bases). This TCR was sampled from a woman between 40 and 50 years old in good health and CMV-seronegative. The sequenced material came from PBMCs. The DNA for the CDR3 is TGCGCCAGCAGTTACGACAGTGTAGGCTCACCCCTCCACTTT. Translated, it gives CASSYDSVGSPLHF.